These T cell receptor beta chains were read from a single sample in a study of T cells in Graves' hyperthyroidism and ophthalmopathy. TCRdb re-derived calls from the multiplex PCR reads in MiXCR, one entry per CDR3 protein. This sample has under 400,000 distinct CDR3 sequences, with about 15% found just once. Sequenced: blood. The source is a woman in her fifties or sixties with Graves' hyperthyroidism. Both conserved end residues are part of each CDR3.

V,CDR3
TRBV18,CASSEVRLNTEAFF
TRBV6-1,CASSEVQGTDTQYF
TRBV6-6,CASGNQPQHF
TRBV19,CASSIFARSREQYF
TRBV11-2,CASSLRGLPTDTQYF
TRBV6-1,CATGGTAYEQYF
TRBV12-3/TRBV12-4,CASSTRFGGELFF
TRBV29-1,CSVAGGSYEQYF
TRBV19,CASRKQGGSYNEQFF
TRBV3-1,CASSRDGPYEQYF
TRBV3-1,CASSQALGTYYEQYF
TRBV4-1,CASSRWPTSGGTDTQYF
TRBV29-1,CSVVSSYEQYF
TRBV7-2,CASSLDWVSYEQYF
TRBV6-1,CASSSAGGGENIRYF
TRBV6-1,CASRRETGTGYGYTF
TRBV6-2/TRBV6-3,CASIQGGTGYEQYF
TRBV27,CASSFQGYTDTQYF
TRBV29-1,CIIQRGFTDTQYF
TRBV18,CASSPTGYNEKLFF
TRBV19,CASSIGLTNEQFF
TRBV19,CASRPYRGNTEAFF
TRBV7-8,CASSHGQGRETQYF
TRBV28,CASSLLGGASYEQYF
TRBV4-2,CASSQQQGNEQFF
TRBV14,CASSQVRKTVGGPNRNQPQHF
TRBV7-9,CASSSTRAETGQGFIAFF
TRBV7-2,CASSPTGWAEDTEAFF
TRBV18,CASSLSGVEGTEAFF
TRBV12-3/TRBV12-4,CASSYDRTDTQYF
TRBV7-9,CASSRESLEQYF
TRBV20-1,CSARTSGGFSGELFF
TRBV28,CASSLPPGQGSETQYF
TRBV7-9,CASSFVGGTEAFF
TRBV27,CASSPTTTTTYEQYF
TRBV12-3/TRBV12-4,CASSLAGDRGAFF
TRBV2,CASTQTGRSGELFF
TRBV5-1,CASSLGPGRDYEQYF
TRBV5-6,CASSLDRKNSPLHF
TRBV28,CASSLKGYEQYF
TRBV12-3/TRBV12-4,CASSARLQGAGNTIYF
TRBV7-9,CASSSPWRHGYTF
TRBV24-1,CATSSAGGDTQYF
TRBV19,CASTYRDRVGAGYTF
TRBV19,CASKRGITYNEQFF
TRBV10-3,CAISESTFWGDQPQHF
TRBV20-1,CSASYRGDEQYF
TRBV10-3,CAISPPGLAGSNTGELFF
TRBV2,CASSDSLQETQYF